This T cell receptor beta chain was observed in a study of cytomegalovirus exposure and HLA in healthy donors. Findings and limits, study-wide: An apparent linkage of common viral pathogens to several of the most significant clusters emerged in a later analysis. TCR beta V- and J-gene trimming, according to a later analysis, was linked to a missense DCLRE1C variant. Reports indicate that TCR beta sequences accurately predicted the HLA-A and HLA-B alleles of most subjects.

The PCR was carried out with 60 Vbeta primers and 13 Jbeta primers. This table comes from immunoSEQ multiplex PCR, and its TCRdb copy is limited to in-frame clones, with some not included. The profile shows a few hundred thousand clones, 81% of them singletons. Points on this clone: Antigen unknown.

CDR1 and CDR2 from the germline V gene are SGHRS and YFSETQ. The CDR3 extends over 14 amino acids. Trimming cost V 5 bases and J 0 bases, with 11 bases left between them. Although they were nominally healthy when sampled, donors likely had unrecorded immune exposures. V usage is TRBV5-1 and J usage is TRBJ2-5; D is possibly TRBD1 (6 bases). The sequencing sample was made of PBMCs. The source is a woman in her fifties or sixties in good health and CMV-seropositive. CDR3 in DNA: TGCGCCAGCAGTTCAACAGGGAACCAAGAGACCCAGTACTTC. The encoded protein is CASSSTGNQETQYF.